This TCR beta chain originates from a study of T cells in Graves' hyperthyroidism and ophthalmopathy. The CDR3 regions of TCR beta were amplified from RNA transcripts. HTBI primers were employed in a first-round RT-PCR of the TCR CDR3. TCRdb reprocessed the multiplex PCR reads with MiXCR, giving one entry per CDR3 protein. The data show some 720,000 distinct CDR3 sequences, around 17% seen once. On the basis of clinical symptoms, serum thyroxine and TRAb, thyroid ultrasound and orbital computed tomography, diagnoses were made. PBMCs were derived from about 10 ml fresh peripheral blood. CDR1 is SQVTM and CDR2 is ANQGSEA in the germline V gene. This CDR3 contains 13 residues. Trimming pared 8 bases from V and 0 bases from J, leaving 12 bases between. This clonotype has more than one count but fewer than ten.

The V call is TRBV29-1, the J call TRBJ2-3, with D possibly TRBD1 on 6 matching bases. Source material: blood. The receptor comes from a man between 18 and 35 years old with Graves' hyperthyroidism. The CDR3 DNA follows: TGCAGCTCTCGGACAGCTAGCACAGATACGCAGTATTTT. Protein sequence: CSSRTASTDTQYF.